This TCR beta chain stems from a study of blood T cell repertoires in COVID-19. Study as a whole: The cDNA or gDNA used as material had been derived from T cells, B-cell-depleted T cells, or PBMCs.

This clone appeared a single time. Here immunoSEQ multiplex PCR was the method, and the copy in TCRdb shows in-frame clones only, minus some. The data show around 100,000 clones, with roughly nine tenths seen just once and approximately 29% held by the top ten. V lost 7 bases and J 9 bases, leaving 19 bases between the germline ends. In germline, CDR1 is ENHRY, CDR2 SYGVKD. The CDR3 runs to 14 residues. This clonotype was sampled from a woman of 80 years or more with acute or convalescent COVID-19. This rearrangement joins TRBV10-3 to TRBJ1-5; possible D gene TRBD1, 6 bases. The material sequenced was peripheral blood. CDR3 in amino acids: CAIIRTWGHRPQHF. CDR3 in DNA: TGTGCCATCATCAGGACTTGGGGGCATCGGCCCCAGCATTTT.